This T cell receptor (beta chain) comes out of a study of CD8+ T cells in alopecia areata (dated 2018 in TCRdb). Study-level background: Treated patients were enrolled in an open-label pilot trial of oral tofacitinib at 5 to 10 mg twice daily for moderate-to-severe alopecia areata. Tofacitinib was given for 6 to 18 months, followed by 6 months of follow-up off drug to assess delayed response and recurrence. For the treated patients, the SALT score, which quantifies what percentage of scalp surface area is affected, served as the measure of disease severity. The study used high-throughput TCRbeta sequencing to examine T cell clonal expansion in alopecia areata, in both the C3H/HeJ mouse model and human patients. On the human side, TCRbeta sequencing was run on scalp tissue and on sorted CD4+ and CD8+ peripheral blood T cells from healthy controls and from alopecia areata patients with either patchy or totalis/universalis disease. Biopsies were taken from tofacitinib-treated patients at baseline and at 4 and 24 weeks of treatment, and a later scalp biopsy was taken in several of the tofacitinib-treated patients. Scalp clonality was compared among normal scalp (n=4), patchy alopecia areata scalp (n=8), and alopecia totalis/universalis scalp (n=8). RNA was extracted with the PAXgene miRNA kit for fixed scalp, the miRNeasy kit for PBMCs, and the RNeasy kit for mouse skin. Amplification of TCRbeta CDR3 regions was done by immunoSEQ multiplex PCR using 35 Vbeta forward primers and 13 Jbeta reverse primers.

The time point label on this specimen signifies: roughly 24 weeks on oral tofacitinib. This specimen's treatment or condition label, interpreted: oral pan-JAK inhibitor, 5-10 mg twice daily. Lesional scalp punch biopsies and peripheral blood were collected from alopecia areata patients. PBMCs were separated by density centrifugation and stained for CD3, CD4 and CD8, after which CD4+ and CD8+ T cells were sorted on a FACSAria. The library relied on the immunoSEQ multiplex PCR assay. To provide template for TCR sequencing, every sample had RNA extracted and reverse transcribed into cDNA. First-strand cDNA was synthesized using SuperScript III with a 2:1 mix of oligo-dT and random hexamers. A synthetic immune receptor repertoire was used to measure amplification bias, and any remaining bias was corrected computationally. The published analysis was carried out like this. After raw reads were preprocessed to remove errors, the CDR3 was defined following IMGT conventions as running from the conserved cysteine to phenylalanine. Clonality was calculated as 1 minus Shannon entropy normalized by log2 of the number of productive unique TCRs. CD4 or CD8 identity of scalp clones was inferred by cross-referencing scalp TCRbeta sequences with sorted blood CD4 and CD8 repertoires. In its TCRdb copy, this immuneACCESS table keeps in-frame sequences only and misses some clones. Where compared with another copy, unresolved V genes explain less than half of these, and the others have no known cause. V and J calls and clone size are copied from that table; D and trimming were computed from the DNA. The sample data list 150,000 to 200,000 clones, and less than 65% of these were observed just once. Of the sample, approximately 1% falls within the top ten clones.

The junction shows trimming of 6 bases on V and 2 bases on J, plus 12 bases between the germline ends. The germline V gene encodes CDR1 SQVTM and CDR2 ANQGSEA. From its cysteine to its phenylalanine, the CDR3 spans 13 amino acids. Left in the record is the CDR3 DNA by itself, 39 bases read in frame from the first base. With respect to this clone: The specificity of this receptor is unknown. No base-level quality is on record; no much larger clone is a single base apart. This specimen includes other DNA sequences encoding the same CDR3.

Here is what the overall study found, with its caveats: Unlike mouse skin, which is dominated by gammadelta T cells, normal human skin has resident alphabeta T cells that are also sequenced, and this complicates analysis of the scalp TCR repertoire. Lesional scalp, especially in alopecia totalis/universalis, showed higher clonality and more expanded CD8+ clones than normal scalp, suggesting antigenic drive. Tofacitinib significantly lowered scalp clonality and the number of expanded CD8+ clones among the top 100 scalp clones. During tofacitinib treatment, many expanded lesional clones stuck around in both scalp and blood, and this persistence may partly explain why relapse happens after treatment is stopped. Compared with mice, TCR sequences shared between patients were less clear, possibly partly because of HLA diversity across the patient population. Because the treated cohort was small and had just a single nonresponder, larger studies are needed to establish links between baseline CD8+ expansion and response.

The receptor was isolated from a human donor with alopecia areata. The sample consisted of CD4+ T cells sorted from blood, taken at week 24, from a patient treated with tofacitinib. This chain joins TRBV29-1 to TRBJ2-3; the D gene is possibly TRBD2, with 6 bases matching. The DNA sequence is given as TGCAGCGTCACCGGGACTGTCACAGATACGCAGTATTTT. Translated, this is CSVTGTVTDTQYF.